The entry below gives a single T cell receptor (beta chain) sequence along with its context. The target antigen is unknown. Sequenced by immunoSEQ multiplex PCR; TCRdb stores in-frame clones only, minus some. The sample shows some 100,000 clones, approximately 83% of them seen only once. Time point meaning: baseline pretreatment blood. The treatment was: 15 Gy SBRT to primary tumor, nephrectomy 4 weeks later. Serial blood draws occurred at baseline and 2 and 4 weeks post-SBRT. This renal cell carcinoma was of the clear cell type. The data originate from a study of radiation and T cells in renal cell carcinoma. Findings and caveats of the study: Top tumor clonotypes rose in blood 2 weeks post-radiation, then contracted. Baseline intratumoral clonotype presence is unknown without pretreatment biopsies.

The V and J ends lost 3 bases and 4 bases, in that order; junction bases with no gene match: 3. The CDR3 has 17 amino acids. The germline gives CDR1 MGHRA, CDR2 YSYEKL. This sequence was found in a man in his sixties with renal cell carcinoma. Sequenced here: blood, sampled from a patient whose treatment included radiotherapy and nephrectomy. The chain employs TRBV4-1 and TRBJ2-6, with TRBD2 matching over 13 bases. In DNA form, the CDR3 reads TGCGCCAGCAGCCAGGGACTAGCGGGAAGGGGGGCCAACGTCCTGACTTTC. This codes for CASSQGLAGRGANVLTF.